This TCR beta chain was sequenced for a study of cytomegalovirus exposure and HLA in healthy donors. Details on this clone: Its matching antigen is unknown.

The CDR3 spans 17 residues. J lost 4 bases, V lost 1 base, and 12 bases had no gene match. Germline-derived CDR1 and CDR2 are SGHRS and YFSETQ. The study's findings and limits: A later analysis revealed that TCR association rates differed between HLA loci, peaking at DRB1 and bottoming out at HLA-C. When the data were analyzed later, several of the most significant clusters appeared to be linked to common viral pathogens. In a later analysis, V- and J-gene trimming of beta chains associated with a DCLRE1C missense variant, replicated independently.

Amplification used 60 Vbeta primers and 13 Jbeta primers. Sequencing used immunoSEQ multiplex PCR; TCRdb keeps in-frame clones, though not all of them. The data show some 150,000 clones, with around 66% seen just once and 3% held by the top ten. V is TRBV5-1 and J is TRBJ1-2; 8 nucleotides line up with TRBD1. Sequencing was done on a sample of PBMCs. This TCR was recovered from a woman aged 30 to 39 in good health and CMV-seropositive. The CDR3 protein is CASSLSLDRAKIYGYTF. The CDR3 nucleotides are TGCGCCAGCAGCTTGAGTCTGGACAGGGCTAAGATCTATGGCTACACCTTC.